Below, 31 T cell receptor beta chains from the same sample are listed, as sequenced in a study of T cell repertoires in cytomegalovirus infection. TCRdb fed the reads into MiXCR, producing one record per CDR3 protein. The sample shows hundreds of thousands of distinct CDR3 sequences, approximately 22% of them seen only once. Sequenced input: CD8+ T cells from PBMCs. Receptors originate from a human donor in good health (CMV status not recorded). Some clones in this sample may be carry-over from other donors' samples.

This clonotype has more than one count but fewer than ten. V gene TRBV7-9 combines with J gene TRBJ2-3, with 7 bases identical to TRBD2. CDR1 and CDR2 (germline): SEHNR, FQNEAQ (reference sequence). After removal of 3 bases from V and 2 bases from J, the junction contained 2 bases not matched to a gene. The CDR3 extends over 14 amino acids. This CDR3 reads CASSFSGPTDTQYF. CDR3 nucleotides: TGTGCCAGCAGCTTTAGCGGGCCCACAGATACGCAGTATTTT.

This clonotype was recorded at least ten times. This sequence joins TRBV2 and TRBJ2-1; D uncertain. Trimming stripped 0 bases from V and 0 bases from J, with 9 bases between. CDR1 is SNHLY and CDR2 is FYNNEI in the germline V gene. The CDR3 is made up of 16 amino acids. CDR3: CASSEAMGSSYNEQFF. The CDR3 DNA sequence: TGTGCCAGCAGTGAAGCAATGGGTAGCTCCTACAATGAGCAGTTCTTC.

The chain combines TRBV19 with TRBJ1-5; TRBD1 agrees at 10 bases. The CDR3 sequence is 17 residues long. Per germline, CDR1 LNHDA and CDR2 SQIVND (reference sequence). J lost 2 bases, V lost 8 bases, and 12 bases had no gene match. The DNA of the CDR3 is TGTGCCAGTGCCGGGACAGGGGCCTTTGAGGGCAATCAGCCCCAGCATTTT. Its translation: CASAGTGAFEGNQPQHF.

The gene calls are TRBV7-2 and TRBJ2-1, with 8 positions matching TRBD2. Germline V gene data show CDR1 as SGHTA and CDR2 as FQGNSA. Losses at the gene ends were 1 base for V and 8 bases for J; bases not matched to a gene: 10. The CDR3 is 16 amino acids. The DNA of the CDR3 is TGTGCCAGCAGCTTAGGGCGGGGGGTCGTATGGTATGAGCAGTTCTTC. Encoded protein: CASSLGRGVVWYEQFF. The full variable domain, rest sourced from reference TRBV7-2 and TRBJ2-1, is GAGVSQSPSNKVTEKGKDVELRCDPISGHTALYWYRQSLGQGLEFLIYFQGNSAPDKSGLPSDRFSAERTGGSVSTLTIQRTQQEDSAVYLCASSLGRGVVWYEQFFGPGTRLTVL.

V is TRBV30 and J is TRBJ2-3; D may correspond to TRBD1 or TRBD2 (5 bases each). Between the trimmed V and J ends, which lost 0 bases and 3 bases, there was a span of 10 bases. Germline CDR1 is GTSNPN and CDR2 is SVGIG (reference sequence). This CDR3 has 14 amino acids. The CDR3 reads CAWSVRGETDTQYF. The CDR3 coding sequence is TGTGCCTGGAGTGTACGAGGGGAGACAGATACGCAGTATTTT.

This clonotype was picked up a small number of times. The rearrangement links TRBV4-2 to TRBJ1-1; 11 nucleotides align to TRBD1. V shed 4 bases, J shed 3 bases, and the junction held 4 bases outside the gene matches. Germline CDR1 and CDR2: LGHNA and YNFKEQ. The CDR3 length is 15 residues. This CDR3 reads CASSPDRGPDTEAFF. CDR3 in DNA: TGTGCCAGCAGCCCGGACAGGGGGCCTGACACTGAAGCTTTCTTT.

There are a few counts of this clonotype. The gene calls are TRBV12-3 or TRBV12-4 and TRBJ2-3; perhaps TRBD1 as D (5 bases). The CDR3 has 15 amino acids. V was pared by 2 bases and J by 3 bases, with 12 bases between. The CDR3 bases are TGTGCCAGCAGTTTATTTGTGGGGCGGACAGATACGCAGTATTTT. Translation: CASSLFVGRTDTQYF.

V is TRBV12-3 or TRBV12-4 and J is TRBJ2-5; 11 nucleotides align to TRBD2. The CDR3 runs 14 residues. The V and J ends lost 6 bases and 4 bases, in that order; junction bases with no gene match: 4. CDR3 in amino acids: CASRASGGRETQYF. DNA of the CDR3: TGTGCCAGCAGGGCTAGCGGGGGGAGAGAGACCCAGTACTTC.

The J gene is TRBJ2-1, the V gene TRBV9; 7 nucleotides align to TRBD1. Germline V gene sequence: CDR1 SGDLS, CDR2 YYNGEE. J gave up 0 bases and V 3 bases, and 6 bases lay outside the gene matches. The CDR3 is 16 residues long. CDR3 in DNA: TGTGCCAGCAGCGAAAAGACAGGGAGCTCCTACAATGAGCAGTTCTTC. Translation gives CASSEKTGSSYNEQFF. The full variable domain, with the rest looked up from reference TRBV9 and TRBJ2-1, is DSGVTQTPKHLITATGQRVTLRCSPRSGDLSVYWYQQSLDQGLQFLIQYYNGEERAKGNILERFSAQQFPDLHSELNLSSLELGDSALYFCASSEKTGSSYNEQFFGPGTRLTVL.

V gene TRBV2 combines with J gene TRBJ2-5; 10 bases line up with TRBD1. CDR3 length: 17 residues. Germline loops: CDR1 SNHLY, CDR2 FYNNEI. With V trimmed by 6 bases and J by 9 bases, 19 bases remained unmatched. DNA for the CDR3: TGTGCCAGCAGCCTTCGAGGGGACAGGGGCCCTCTAAGCGCCCAGTACTTC. Translating gives CASSLRGDRGPLSAQYF.

Only a few counts were recorded for this clonotype. The gene calls are TRBV6-5 and TRBJ2-1; 7 nucleotides match TRBD1. From germline, CDR1 is MNHEY and CDR2 SVGAGI. CDR3 size: 14 residues. The ends lost 0 bases at V and 8 bases at J; junction bases unmatched: 4. CDR3 bases: TGTGCCAGCAGTTACTCCGCAGGGGGAGATGAGCAGTTCTTC. This gives the protein CASSYSAGGDEQFF.

The chain recombines TRBV2 with TRBJ2-2; perhaps TRBD1 as D (6 bases). Germline V gene data show CDR1 as SNHLY and CDR2 as FYNNEI. Trimming left V 2 bases short and J 6 bases short, with 13 bases between. The CDR3 is 15 amino acids. In DNA form, the CDR3 reads TGTGCCAGCAGTGAAATAGGGGGTTTCGCCGGGGAGCTGTTTTTT. Translation gives CASSEIGGFAGELFF.

The chain joins TRBV20-1 to TRBJ2-1; 9 nucleotides match TRBD1. CDR3 length: 19 amino acids. V shed 5 bases and J 1 base; nucleotides not matched to a gene: 18. The germline CDR1 and CDR2 sequences are DFQATT and SNEGSKA (reference sequence). The CDR3 coding sequence is TGCAGTGCTTCGAAGAAGGGACAGGGAGATTACGAATCCTACAATGAGCAGTTCTTC. It is translated as CSASKKGQGDYESYNEQFF.

Many counts were recorded for this clonotype. The chain carries TRBV12-3 or TRBV12-4 and TRBJ2-7; TRBD2 aligns across 7 bases. V was pared by 6 bases and J by 0 bases, with 8 bases of the junction left unmatched. The CDR3 sequence is 15 residues long. CDR3 DNA sequence: TGTGCCAGCAGCCCGGGGGGAGGGAGCTCCTACGAGCAGTACTTC. Translating gives CASSPGGGSSYEQYF.

In its sample, this clonotype was seen once. The chain employs TRBV20-1 and TRBJ1-1; 7 nucleotides line up with TRBD1. V shed 3 bases and J 0 bases; nucleotides not matched to a gene: 13. The CDR3 sequence is 17 residues long. CDR1 is DFQATT and CDR2 is SNEGSKA in the germline V gene (reference sequence). In nucleotides, the CDR3 is TGCAGTGCTAGTGACAGGGACGATTTTTCGATGAACACTGAAGCTTTCTTT. Translated: CSASDRDDFSMNTEAFF.

This clonotype has ten or more counts. The chain is built from TRBV6-2 or TRBV6-3 and TRBJ1-5, with D possibly TRBD1 on 5 matching bases. This CDR3 is built from 17 residues. V lost 8 bases to trimming and J lost 5 bases, with 25 bases between them. The V gene's germline CDR1 is MNHEY and CDR2 SVGEGT. In DNA, the CDR3 is TGTGCCAGCCATGCCCCAGGGCCGAAGCCCATCCATCAGCCCCAGCATTTT. It codes for CASHAPGPKPIHQPQHF.

This clonotype showed up just a few times. DNA of the CDR3: TGTGCCAGCAGTGGGGTAGCAACCTACGAGCAGTACTTC. Encoded protein: CASSGVATYEQYF. The chain combines TRBV2 with TRBJ2-7; no clear D gene. This CDR3 comprises 13 residues. Trimming took 4 bases from V and 2 from J, leaving 9 bases between them. Germline V gene lookup returns CDR1 SNHLY and CDR2 FYNNEI.

The V gene is TRBV27, the J gene TRBJ1-1, with D unresolved. Trimming removed 6 bases from V and 5 bases from J, with 7 bases in between. Germline-derived CDR1 and CDR2 are MNHEY and SMNVEV (reference sequence). This CDR3 spans 11 amino acids. The CDR3 here is CASRKATEAFF. Here the CDR3 DNA reads TGTGCCAGCAGGAAGGCGACTGAAGCTTTCTTT.

For the CDR3, the DNA is TGTGCCAGCAGGCCTAGGACTTCGGGCACTGAAGCTTTCTTT. This sequence encodes CASRPRTSGTEAFF. The V call is TRBV28, the J call TRBJ1-1; D remains unclear. CDR1 is MDHEN and CDR2 is SYDVKM in the germline V gene. This CDR3 region has 14 residues. V was pared by 6 bases and J by 4 bases, with 15 bases between.

This clonotype was picked up many times. The chain recombines TRBV27 with TRBJ1-1; no clear D gene. CDR1 MNHEY and CDR2 SMNVEV come from the germline V gene (reference sequence). The CDR3 is 12 residues long. V lost 8 bases, J lost 0 bases, and 7 bases lay in between. CDR3 nucleotide sequence: TGTGCCAGCCGAGATATGAACACTGAAGCTTTCTTT. It is translated as CASRDMNTEAFF.

The gene calls are TRBV5-5 and TRBJ1-1, with a tentative D call TRBD1 (5 bases). V was cut by 1 base and J by 8 bases, with 9 bases left in between. Germline V CDR1 and CDR2: SGHKS, YYEKEE (reference sequence). This CDR3 spans 12 amino acids. In DNA, the CDR3 is TGTGCCAGCAGCTTGCAGGGCGCCGAAGCTTTCTTT. Its protein is CASSLQGAEAFF.

This clonotype was found a few times. The chain joins TRBV18 to TRBJ2-3, with 8 bases aligning to TRBD2. The CDR3 consists of 13 residues. The ends lost 8 bases at V and 6 bases at J; junction bases unmatched: 7. Germline V gene sequence: CDR1 KGHSH, CDR2 LQKENI. The CDR3 sequence: CASDPGLGDTQYF. The DNA for the CDR3 is TGTGCCAGCGACCCGGGACTAGGGGATACGCAGTATTTT.

The chain combines TRBV2 with TRBJ1-1; D remains unclear. V lost 1 base and J lost 11, with 8 bases in between. The CDR3 consists of 11 residues. CDR1 and CDR2 (germline): SNHLY, FYNNEI. CDR3: CASSEGVGAFF. In nucleotides, the CDR3 is TGTGCCAGCAGTGAAGGGGTTGGGGCTTTCTTT.

The rearrangement links TRBV6-6 to TRBJ2-5; 7 bases align to TRBD1. Unmatched junction bases numbered 5, after V lost 5 bases and J lost 5 bases. Germline lookup yields CDR1 MNHNY and CDR2 SVGAGI (reference sequence). This CDR3 is built from 13 residues. This CDR3 is CASSEGARETQYF. CDR3 in DNA: TGTGCCAGCAGTGAGGGGGCGCGTGAGACCCAGTACTTC.

This clonotype appeared a few times. The gene calls are TRBV7-6 and TRBJ1-6; D gene uncertain. The CDR3 totals 13 residues. The V end lost 0 bases, the J end lost 7 bases, and 4 bases lay between the germline ends. CDR1 is SGHVS, CDR2 FNYEAQ, per germline. The CDR3 DNA is TGTGCCAGCAGCTTAGCGGGGAATTCACCCCTCCACTTT. Its protein product is CASSLAGNSPLHF. Supplemented by reference TRBV7-6 and TRBJ1-6, the full variable domain reads GAGVSQSPRYKVTKRGQDVALRCDPISGHVSLYWYRQALGQGPEFLTYFNYEAQQDKSGLPNDRFSAERPEGSISTLTIQRTEQRDSAMYRCASSLAGNSPLHFGNGTRLTVT.

The chain links TRBV20-1 to TRBJ1-1; D gene ambiguous. V lost 0 bases, J lost 7 bases, and 15 bases lay in between. In germline, CDR1 is DFQATT, CDR2 SNEGSKA (reference sequence). The CDR3 consists of 14 residues. CDR3 amino acids: CSARDLKMGFEAFF. DNA of the CDR3: TGCAGTGCTAGAGATTTGAAGATGGGGTTTGAAGCTTTCTTT.

The chain links TRBV7-6 to TRBJ1-6; D possibly corresponds to TRBD1 (5 bases). CDR3 length: 17 amino acids. Germline V lookup: CDR1 SGHVS, CDR2 FNYEAQ. Deletions cut 0 bases from V and 6 bases from J, with 15 bases between. The CDR3 region has the DNA TGTGCCAGCAGCTTAGCCGCGTCGGGGGGTATTAATTCACCCCTCCACTTT. Its translation is CASSLAASGGINSPLHF.

The chain couples TRBV7-6 to TRBJ2-7; D is unresolved. Germline lookup yields CDR1 SGHVS and CDR2 FNYEAQ. The length of the CDR3 is 9 residues. The V and J ends lost 6 bases and 7 bases respectively, with 4 bases between them. The CDR3 sequence is CASSSEQYF. CDR3 DNA: TGTGCCAGCAGTTCGGAGCAGTACTTC.

The V call is TRBV7-2, the J call TRBJ2-2, with 8 bases matching TRBD1. The CDR3 is 18 amino acids. CDR1 is SGHTA and CDR2 is FQGNSA in the germline V gene. The junction had 11 bases not matched to a gene; V was cut back by 0 bases and J by 5 bases. CDR3 bases: TGTGCCAGCAGCTTAGCTGCCGGGACAGGCGGATGGACCGGGGAGCTGTTTTTT. It codes for CASSLAAGTGGWTGELFF.

The chain couples TRBV27 to TRBJ2-2; no firm D call. The CDR3 is 15 residues long. V lost 2 bases to trimming and J lost 2 bases, with 9 bases between them. In germline, CDR1 is MNHEY, CDR2 SMNVEV (reference sequence). In DNA, the CDR3 is TGTGCCAGCAGTTTAGGTCACCTCAACACCGGGGAGCTGTTTTTT. It specifies CASSLGHLNTGELFF.

For this clonotype: Possible read error: a much larger clone is one base away. The V and J genes are TRBV24-1 and TRBJ2-3; the match to TRBD2 covers 10 bases. CDR3 length: 15 amino acids. Germline V gene lookup returns CDR1 KGHDR and CDR2 SFDVKD. The chain's CDR3 is CTTSDLRTSGDTQYF. As DNA, the CDR3 is TGTACCACCAGTGATTTACGGACTAGCGGAGATACGCAGTATTTT.